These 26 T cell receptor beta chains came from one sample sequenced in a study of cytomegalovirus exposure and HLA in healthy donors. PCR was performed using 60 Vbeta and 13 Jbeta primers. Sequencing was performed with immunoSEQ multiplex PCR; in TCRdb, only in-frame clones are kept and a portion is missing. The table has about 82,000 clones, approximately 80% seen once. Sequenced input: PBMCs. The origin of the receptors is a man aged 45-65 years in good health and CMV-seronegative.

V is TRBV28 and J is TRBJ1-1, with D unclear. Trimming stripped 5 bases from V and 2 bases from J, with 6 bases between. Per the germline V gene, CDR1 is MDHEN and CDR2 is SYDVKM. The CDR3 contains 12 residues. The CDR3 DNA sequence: TGTGCCAGCAGTGGGAGTAACACTGAAGCTTTCTTT. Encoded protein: CASSGSNTEAFF.

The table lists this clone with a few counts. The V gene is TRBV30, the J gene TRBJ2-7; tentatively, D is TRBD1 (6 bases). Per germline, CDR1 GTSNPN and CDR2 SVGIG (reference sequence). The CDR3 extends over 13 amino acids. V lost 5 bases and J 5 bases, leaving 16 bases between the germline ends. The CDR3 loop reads CAWGLNRVDEQYF. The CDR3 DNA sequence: TGTGCCTGGGGACTGAACAGGGTCGACGAGCAGTACTTC.

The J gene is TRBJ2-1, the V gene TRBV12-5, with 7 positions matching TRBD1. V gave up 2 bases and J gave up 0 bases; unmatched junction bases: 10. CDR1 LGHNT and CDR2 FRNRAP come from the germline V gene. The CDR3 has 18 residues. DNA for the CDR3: TGTGCTAGTGGTTTGTCACACACACAGGGGAGCTCCTACAATGAGCAGTTCTTC. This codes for CASGLSHTQGSSYNEQFF.

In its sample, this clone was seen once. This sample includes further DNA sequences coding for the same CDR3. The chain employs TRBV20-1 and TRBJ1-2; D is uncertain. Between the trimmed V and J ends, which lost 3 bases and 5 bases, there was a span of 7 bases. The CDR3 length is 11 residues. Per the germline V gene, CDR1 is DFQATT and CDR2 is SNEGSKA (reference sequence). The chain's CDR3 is CSASTVYGYTF. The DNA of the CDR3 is TGCAGTGCTAGTACGGTTTATGGCTACACCTTC.

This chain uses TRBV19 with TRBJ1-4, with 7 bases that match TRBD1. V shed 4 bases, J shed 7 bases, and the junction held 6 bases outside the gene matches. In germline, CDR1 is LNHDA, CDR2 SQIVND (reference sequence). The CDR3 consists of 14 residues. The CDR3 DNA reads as TGTGCCAGTAGTAAACAGGGGAGAGGTGAAAAACTGTTTTTT. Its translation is CASSKQGRGEKLFF.

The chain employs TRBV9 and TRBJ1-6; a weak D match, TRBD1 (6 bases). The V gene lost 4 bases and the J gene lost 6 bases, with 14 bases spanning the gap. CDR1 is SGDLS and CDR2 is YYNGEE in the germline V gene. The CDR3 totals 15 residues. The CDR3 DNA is TGTGCCAGCAGCCAACTAGGACAGCCTAATTCACCCCTCCACTTT. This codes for CASSQLGQPNSPLHF.

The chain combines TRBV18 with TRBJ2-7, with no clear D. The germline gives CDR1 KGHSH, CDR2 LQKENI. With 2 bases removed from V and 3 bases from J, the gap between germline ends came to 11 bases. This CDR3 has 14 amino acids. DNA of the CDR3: TGTGCCAGCTCACCAAGAGGCGGCAACTACGAGCAGTACTTC. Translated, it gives CASSPRGGNYEQYF.

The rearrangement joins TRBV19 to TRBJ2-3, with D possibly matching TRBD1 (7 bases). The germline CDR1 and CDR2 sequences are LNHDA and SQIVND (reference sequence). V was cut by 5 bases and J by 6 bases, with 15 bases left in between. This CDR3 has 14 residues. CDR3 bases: TGTGCCAGTAGTGATGGAGGGGGCCGGGATACGCAGTATTTT. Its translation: CASSDGGGRDTQYF.

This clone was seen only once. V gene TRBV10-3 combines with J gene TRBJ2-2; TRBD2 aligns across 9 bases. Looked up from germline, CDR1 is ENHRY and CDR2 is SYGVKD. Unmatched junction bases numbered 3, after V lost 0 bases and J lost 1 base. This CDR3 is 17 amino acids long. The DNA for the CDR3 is TGTGCCATCAGTGAGTCAGCGGGGGGAATGAACACCGGGGAGCTGTTTTTT. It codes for CAISESAGGMNTGELFF.

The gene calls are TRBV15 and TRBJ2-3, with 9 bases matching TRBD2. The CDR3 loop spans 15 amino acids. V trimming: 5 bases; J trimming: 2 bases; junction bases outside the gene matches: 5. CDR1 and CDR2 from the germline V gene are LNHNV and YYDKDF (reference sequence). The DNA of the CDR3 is TGTGCCACCAGCCTTGCGGGGGGGACCACAGATACGCAGTATTTT. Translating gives CATSLAGGTTDTQYF.

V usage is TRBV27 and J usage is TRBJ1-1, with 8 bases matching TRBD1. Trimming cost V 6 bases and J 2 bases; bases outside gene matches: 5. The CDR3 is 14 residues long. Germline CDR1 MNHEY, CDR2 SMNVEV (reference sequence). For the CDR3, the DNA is TGTGCCAGCAGGCAACAGGGGGGTAACACTGAAGCTTTCTTT. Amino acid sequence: CASRQQGGNTEAFF.

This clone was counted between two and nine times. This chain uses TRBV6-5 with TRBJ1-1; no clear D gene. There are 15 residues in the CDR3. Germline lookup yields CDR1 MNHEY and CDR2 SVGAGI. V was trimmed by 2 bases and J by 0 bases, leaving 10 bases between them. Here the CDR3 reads CASSYGQPMNTEAFF. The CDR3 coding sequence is TGTGCCAGCAGTTACGGGCAGCCTATGAACACTGAAGCTTTCTTT.

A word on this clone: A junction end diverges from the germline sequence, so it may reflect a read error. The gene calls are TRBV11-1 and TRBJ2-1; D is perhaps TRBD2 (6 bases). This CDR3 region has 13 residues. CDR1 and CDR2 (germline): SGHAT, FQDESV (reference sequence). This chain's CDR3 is CASSQGLGNGQFF. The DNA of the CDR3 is TGTGCCAGCAGCCAGGGACTTGGGAATGGGCAGTTCTTC.

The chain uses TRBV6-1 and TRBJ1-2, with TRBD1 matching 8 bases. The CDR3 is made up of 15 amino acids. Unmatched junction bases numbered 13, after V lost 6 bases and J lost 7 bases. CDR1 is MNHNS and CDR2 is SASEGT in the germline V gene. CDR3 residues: CASRIGQGGSAGYTF. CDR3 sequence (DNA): TGTGCCAGCAGAATAGGACAGGGAGGGTCCGCTGGCTACACCTTC.

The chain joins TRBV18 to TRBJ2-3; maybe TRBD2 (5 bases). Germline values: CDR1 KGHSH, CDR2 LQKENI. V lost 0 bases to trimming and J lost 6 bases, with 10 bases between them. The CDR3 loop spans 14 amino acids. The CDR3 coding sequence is TGTGCCAGCTCACCACCGCCTAGAGGGGATACGCAGTATTTT. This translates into CASSPPPRGDTQYF.

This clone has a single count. The CDR3 DNA reads as TGTGCCAGCAGCTCGAATACAGGGGATAGGGGCAATCAGCCCCAGCATTTT. It is translated as CASSSNTGDRGNQPQHF. The V call is TRBV5-4, the J call TRBJ1-5, with TRBD1 matching over 7 bases. V lost 3 bases, J lost 2 bases, and 11 bases stayed unmatched. CDR1 is SGHNT and CDR2 is YYREEE in the germline V gene (reference sequence). There are 17 residues in the CDR3.

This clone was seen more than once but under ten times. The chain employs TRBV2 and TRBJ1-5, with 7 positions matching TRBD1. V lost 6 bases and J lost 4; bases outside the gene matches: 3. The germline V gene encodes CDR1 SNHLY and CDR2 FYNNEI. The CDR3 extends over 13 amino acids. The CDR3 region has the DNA TGTGCCAGCAGGGACAGGACAAATCAGCCCCAGCATTTT. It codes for CASRDRTNQPQHF.

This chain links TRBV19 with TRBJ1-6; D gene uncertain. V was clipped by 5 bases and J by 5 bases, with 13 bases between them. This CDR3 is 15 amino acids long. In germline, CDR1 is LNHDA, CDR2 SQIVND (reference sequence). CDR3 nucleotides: TGTGCCAGTAGTTATACGTGGGGAGATAATTCACCCCTCCACTTT. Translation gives CASSYTWGDNSPLHF.

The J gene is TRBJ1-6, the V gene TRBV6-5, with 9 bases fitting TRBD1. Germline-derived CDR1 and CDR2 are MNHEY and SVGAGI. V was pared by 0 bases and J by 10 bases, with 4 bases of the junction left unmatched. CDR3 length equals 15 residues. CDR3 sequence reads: CASSYSRTGESPLHF. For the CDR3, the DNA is TGTGCCAGCAGTTACTCCAGGACAGGGGAGTCACCCCTCCACTTT.

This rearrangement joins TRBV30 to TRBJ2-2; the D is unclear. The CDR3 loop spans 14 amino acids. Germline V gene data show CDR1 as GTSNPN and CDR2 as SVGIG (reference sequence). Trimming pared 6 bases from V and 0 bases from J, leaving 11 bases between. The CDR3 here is CACRVLANTGELFF. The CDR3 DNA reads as TGTGCCTGCCGTGTCCTCGCGAACACCGGGGAGCTGTTTTTT.

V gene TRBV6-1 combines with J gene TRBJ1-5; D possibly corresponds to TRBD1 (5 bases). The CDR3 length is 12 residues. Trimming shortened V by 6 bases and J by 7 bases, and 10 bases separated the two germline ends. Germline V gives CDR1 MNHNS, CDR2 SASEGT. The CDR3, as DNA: TGTGCCAGCAGCCAGGGAACCCAGCCCCAGCATTTT. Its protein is CASSQGTQPQHF.

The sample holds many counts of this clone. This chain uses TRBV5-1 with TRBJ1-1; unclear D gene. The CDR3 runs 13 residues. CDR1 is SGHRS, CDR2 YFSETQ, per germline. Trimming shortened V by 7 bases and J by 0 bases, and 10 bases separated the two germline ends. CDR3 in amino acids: CASRRDLNTEAFF. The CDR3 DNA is TGCGCCAGCCGCCGAGATCTGAACACTGAAGCTTTCTTT. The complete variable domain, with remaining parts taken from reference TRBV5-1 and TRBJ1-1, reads KAGVTQTPRYLIKTRGQQVTLSCSPISGHRSVSWYQQTPGQGLQFLFEYFSETQRNKGNFPGRFSGRQFSNSRSEMNVSTLELGDSALYLCASRRDLNTEAFFGQGTRLTVV.

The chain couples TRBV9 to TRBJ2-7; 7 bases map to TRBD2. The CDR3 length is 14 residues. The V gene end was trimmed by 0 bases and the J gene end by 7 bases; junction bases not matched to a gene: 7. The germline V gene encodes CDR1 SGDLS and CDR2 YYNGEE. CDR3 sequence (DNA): TGTGCCAGCAGCGTAGGGTGGCGGGGAGGGGAGCAGTACTTC. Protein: CASSVGWRGGEQYF.

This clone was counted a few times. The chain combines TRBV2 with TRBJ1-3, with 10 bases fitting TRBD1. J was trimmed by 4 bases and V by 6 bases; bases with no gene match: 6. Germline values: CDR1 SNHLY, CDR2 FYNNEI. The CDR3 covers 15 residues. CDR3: CASRGTGAAGNTIYF. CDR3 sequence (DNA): TGTGCCAGCAGAGGGACAGGGGCGGCCGGAAACACCATATATTTT.

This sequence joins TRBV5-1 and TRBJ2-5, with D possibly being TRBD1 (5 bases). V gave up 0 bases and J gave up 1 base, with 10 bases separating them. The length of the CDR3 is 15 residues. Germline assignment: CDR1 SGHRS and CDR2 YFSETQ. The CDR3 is CASSLDTGPQETQYF. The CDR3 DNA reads TGCGCCAGCAGCTTGGATACAGGCCCCCAAGAGACCCAGTACTTC.

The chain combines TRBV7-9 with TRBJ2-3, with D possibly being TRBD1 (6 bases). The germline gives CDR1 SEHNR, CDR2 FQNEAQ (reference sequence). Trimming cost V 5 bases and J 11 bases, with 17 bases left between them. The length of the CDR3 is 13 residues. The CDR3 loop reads CASSNAGRGEQYF. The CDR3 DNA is TGTGCCAGCAGCAACGCTGGCAGGGGCGAGCAGTATTTT.